Given below is one T cell receptor (beta chain) in context. Its target antigen remains unknown. Within one base of it there is no much larger clone, and no base qualities were kept. For CDR1 and CDR2, the germline V gene (reference sequence) lists SGHNT and YYREEE. V loses 1 base of germline sequence and J loses 1 base, and the interval between the two ends is 11 bases. CDR3 length: 15 amino acids, cysteine to phenylalanine. This entry keeps only the CDR3 DNA: 45 bases, framed from base 1. This sample's time point label indicates: baseline before first vaccination. Vaccinee samples were obtained from the UK trials COV001 and COV002, which included a single-blind randomized controlled phase 2/3 trial of AZD1222 (ChAdOx1 nCoV-19) in healthy adults. For TCRbeta chain sequencing, PBMC samples were collected from trial participants at day 0 and at day 28 after the second dose. This record belongs to a study of T cell responses to AZD1222 COVID-19 vaccine (dated by TCRdb to the early 2020s). Context from the whole study: AZD1222 recipients whose second dose came at about 4 weeks and those whose second dose came at about 12 weeks were combined into one group, since spike-specific TCR depth and breadth did not differ between the two schedules. TCR sequencing was performed for roughly 250 trial participants, of whom around 200 were given two doses of AZD1222 and approximately 26 were given two doses of MenACWY control vaccine. Trial participants were enrolled into age subgroups of 18-55, 56-69 and 70-plus years, which contained about 160, 30 and 59 TCR-sequenced participants, respectively. Study-level results and caveats: The 56-69-year group was small, and its depth increase did not reach significance, likely because of low power. Most participants were white British and females outnumbered males, and the authors suggested that clonal diversity may have been underestimated. Vaccine-associated CD4 TCRs spanned the whole spike protein, with dominant responses in regions 160-218 and 743-854. Epitopes outside the regions mutated in the B.1.351 and B.1.1.7 variants were reportedly recognized by nearly half of the unique spike-specific TCRs. Because no day 14 peak-response samples were available, repertoires were characterized only after the peak T cell response. Conclusions about previously exposed vaccinees are limited, since just a handful of AZD1222 recipients were seropositive for SARS-CoV-2 at baseline. After two AZD1222 doses, both the breadth and the depth of spike-specific TCRs were significantly higher than at day 0 and than in MenACWY recipients.

The CDR3 regions of human TCRbeta chains were analyzed by immunosequencing. From the authors' description of their analysis: Repertoire TCRs were matched against a reference library of SARS-CoV-2-specific TCRs generated with the MIRA antigen-specificity platform. Breadth was defined as the fraction of unique TCRs that were SARS-CoV-2-associated. Depth was defined as the fraction of total T cells that were SARS-CoV-2-associated. Using the MIRA data, each spike-specific TCR was assigned both to the spike region to which the TCR was reactive and to a CD4 or CD8 class. Log10-transformed breadth and depth values were compared by one-way ANOVA with Sidak's multiple comparisons tests. TCRdb carries this immuneACCESS record with in-frame sequences only. Its versions omit some clonotypes, under half of them owing to an unresolved V gene in the studies checked, with the rest unexplained. The DNA gave D and trimming, while V, J and clone size come from that table. The sample table shows more than 110,000 clones, and roughly 92% are seen once. The ten top clones hold about 5% of the sample.

The V and J genes are TRBV5-4 and TRBJ2-5; a weak D assignment points to TRBD2 (6 bases agree). The sample in question was peripheral blood, obtained on day 0 of AZD1222 vaccination. The TCR sequence derives from an adult in good health. In nucleotide form, the sequence is TGTGCCAGCAGCTTGCCGGGACTCACCCAAGAGACCCAGTACTTC. Translation gives CASSLPGLTQETQYF.